These 3 T cell receptor beta chains were sequenced from one sample in a study of cytomegalovirus exposure and HLA in healthy donors. PCR was performed using 60 Vbeta and 13 Jbeta primers. Measured with immunoSEQ multiplex PCR; TCRdb has only the in-frame clones, and not every one. The table lists about 140,000 clones, more than 60% of them singletons. The specimen was PBMCs. Source of these receptors: a male donor in good health and CMV-seronegative.

This clone has only one observation. This chain uses TRBV10-3 with TRBJ1-1, with D perhaps TRBD1 (5 bases). Germline CDR1 and CDR2: ENHRY and SYGVKD. Trimming cost V 5 bases and J 0 bases, with 7 bases left between them. This CDR3 contains 13 residues. The CDR3, as DNA: TGTGCCATCAGTACAGGTGTGAACACTGAAGCTTTCTTT. It yields the protein CAISTGVNTEAFF.

V and J are TRBV6-4 and TRBJ2-1, with TRBD2 matching 7 bases. The CDR3 extends over 15 amino acids. V shed 0 bases and J 6 bases; nucleotides not matched to a gene: 5. Germline loops: CDR1 MRHNA, CDR2 SNTAGT. The CDR3 coding sequence is TGTGCCAGCAGTGACTCGATTGGGAGGGGCAATGAGCAGTTCTTC. It translates to CASSDSIGRGNEQFF.

The chain links TRBV11-3 to TRBJ2-2, with TRBD2 matching 14 bases. Germline values: CDR1 SGHNT, CDR2 YENEEA. The CDR3 runs to 17 residues. V lost 3 bases and J lost 6; bases outside the gene matches: 6. As DNA, the CDR3 is TGTGCCAGCAGCTTGGGGGGACTAGCGGGAGCGCCCGGGGAGCTGTTTTTT. As protein: CASSLGGLAGAPGELFF. The entire variable domain, with the rest obtained from reference TRBV11-3 and TRBJ2-2, is as follows: EAGVVQSPRYKIIEKKQPVAFWCNPISGHNTLYWYLQNLGQGPELLIRYENEEAVDDSQLPKDRFSAERLKGVDSTLKIQPAELGDSAVYLCASSLGGLAGAPGELFFGEGSRLTVL.